A single sample gave rise to the 18 T cell receptor beta chains below, sequenced in a study of T cells after yellow fever vaccination. TCRdb reprocessed the 5' RACE reads via MiXCR and lists one record per CDR3 protein. The data show about 74,000 distinct CDR3 sequences, around 7% seen once. This specimen was CD8+ T cells sorted from PBMCs, taken 4 to 6 days after the first yellow fever vaccination. These receptors all come from a man aged 18 to 35 who received the YFV17D yellow fever vaccine.

This clonotype came up many times. The CDR3: CASSQYDAVGGELFF. The CDR3, as DNA: TGCGCCAGCAGCCAATATGATGCGGTCGGCGGGGAGCTGTTTTTT. The chain combines TRBV4-1 with TRBJ2-2; no clear D gene. The CDR3 runs 15 residues. V was cut by 2 bases and J by 7 bases, with 14 bases left in between. CDR1 MGHRA and CDR2 YSYEKL come from the germline V gene.

J is TRBJ2-5 and V is TRBV4-1; D uncertain. The germline CDR1 and CDR2 sequences are MGHRA and YSYEKL. The length of the CDR3 is 13 residues. The ends were cut back, 3 bases at V and 7 bases at J, with 12 bases in the middle. The CDR3 region is CASSQVGPGTQYF. CDR3 DNA sequence: TGCGCCAGCAGCCAGGTTGGGCCCGGGACCCAGTACTTC.

The chain uses TRBV4-1 and TRBJ2-7; D is perhaps TRBD1 (5 bases). Germline V gene sequence: CDR1 MGHRA, CDR2 YSYEKL. This CDR3 is 14 amino acids long. Trimming took off 4 bases at V and 6 bases at J, with 16 bases between the two ends. CDR3 protein: CASSPKWGYLEQYF. CDR3 DNA sequence: TGCGCCAGCAGCCCTAAATGGGGCTACCTCGAGCAGTACTTC.

The chain recombines TRBV6-2 or TRBV6-3 with TRBJ2-1, with D perhaps TRBD2 (5 bases). CDR1 MNHEY and CDR2 SVGEGT come from the germline V gene. V was pared by 2 bases and J by 2 bases, with 10 bases between. CDR3 length: 15 amino acids. The CDR3 region is CASSYEGRPYNEQFF. Written as DNA, the CDR3 is TGTGCCAGCAGTTACGAGGGAAGGCCCTACAATGAGCAGTTCTTC.

This clonotype was detected many times. The chain joins TRBV11-1 to TRBJ2-3, with 12 bases fitting TRBD2. CDR1 and CDR2 from the germline V gene are SGHAT and FQDESV (reference sequence). Trimming took 3 bases from V and 3 from J; bases not matched to a gene: 10. The CDR3 is made up of 18 amino acids. CDR3 protein: CASSLILAGGPLTDTQYF. The CDR3 DNA follows: TGTGCCAGCAGCTTGATCCTAGCGGGGGGGCCTTTGACAGATACGCAGTATTTT.

The rearrangement uses TRBV6-2 or TRBV6-3 and TRBJ2-1; 13 nucleotides align to TRBD2. In germline, CDR1 is MNHEY, CDR2 SVGEGT. The CDR3 sequence is 15 residues long. Trimming cost V 7 bases and J 2 bases; bases outside gene matches: 2. CDR3 in amino acids: CASIGLAGAYNEQFF. The CDR3 coding sequence is TGTGCCAGCATTGGACTAGCGGGGGCCTACAATGAGCAGTTCTTC.

In its sample, this clonotype was seen many times. The rearrangement links TRBV29-1 to TRBJ2-1; TRBD2 matches at 8 bases. The ends lost 3 bases at V and 6 bases at J; junction bases unmatched: 19. The CDR3 is 18 amino acids. The germline V gene has CDR1 SQVTM and CDR2 ANQGSEA. CDR3 region: CSVDNRSSGIAGINEQFF. The CDR3 DNA sequence: TGCAGCGTTGATAATAGGTCCTCAGGGATAGCGGGGATCAATGAGCAGTTCTTC.

Ten or more counts support this clonotype. V gene TRBV7-9 combines with J gene TRBJ2-5; D remains unclear. The CDR3 has 14 residues. Trimming pared 5 bases from V and 2 bases from J, leaving 12 bases between. CDR1 and CDR2 (germline): SEHNR, FQNEAQ (reference sequence). The CDR3 region is CASSRRASQETQYF. The CDR3 bases are TGTGCCAGCAGCCGTAGGGCATCACAAGAGACCCAGTACTTC.

The chain joins TRBV4-2 to TRBJ2-3, with 11 nucleotides matching TRBD1. With V trimmed by 2 bases and J by 5 bases, 3 bases remained unmatched. CDR3 length: 15 amino acids. Germline V gene data show CDR1 as LGHNA and CDR2 as YNFKEQ. CDR3 protein: CASSQLDRGQDTQYF. For the CDR3, the DNA is TGTGCCAGCAGCCAATTGGACAGGGGGCAAGATACGCAGTATTTT.

There are many counts of this clonotype. This chain joins TRBV4-2 and TRBJ2-2; 10 bases fit TRBD2. V trimming: 0 bases; J trimming: 6 bases; junction bases outside the gene matches: 7. CDR1 and CDR2 (germline): LGHNA, YNFKEQ. The CDR3 runs to 17 residues. CDR3 sequence: CASSQELPGLAPGELFF. In DNA, the CDR3 is TGTGCCAGCAGCCAAGAACTACCGGGACTAGCGCCCGGGGAGCTGTTTTTT.

This clonotype was recorded at least ten times. The chain is built from TRBV2 and TRBJ2-5, with D hard to call. CDR3 length equals 12 residues. CDR1 is SNHLY and CDR2 is FYNNEI in the germline V gene. Trimming cost V 3 bases and J 5 bases, with 7 bases left between them. CDR3 sequence reads: CASSDLVETQYF. DNA of the CDR3: TGTGCCAGCAGTGATTTAGTTGAGACCCAGTACTTC.

The CDR3: CASSLGLAGPNEQFF. CDR3 sequence (DNA): TGCGCCAGCAGCTTGGGACTAGCGGGCCCCAATGAGCAGTTCTTC. The rearrangement joins TRBV5-1 to TRBJ2-1; 10 nucleotides match TRBD2. This CDR3 is built from 15 residues. CDR1 and CDR2 from the germline V gene are SGHRS and YFSETQ. The V segment lost 0 bases and the J segment 6 bases; nucleotides outside the gene matches: 3.

This clonotype was seen many times. This chain links TRBV4-3 with TRBJ2-1, with D uncertain. V shed 4 bases and J shed 1 base, with 11 bases lying between them. CDR3 length equals 15 residues. Germline-derived CDR1 and CDR2 are LGHNA and YSLEER. The CDR3 DNA follows: TGCGCCAGCAGCCCAGGTCTACTTTCCTACAATGAGCAGTTCTTC. Protein: CASSPGLLSYNEQFF.

This clonotype was detected ten times or more. The chain carries TRBV7-3 and TRBJ2-1, with D tentatively TRBD1 (5 bases). Germline V gene data show CDR1 as SGHTA and CDR2 as FQGTGA. The ends were cut back, 4 bases at V and 4 bases at J, with 17 bases in the middle. The CDR3 has 16 residues. The CDR3 protein is CASSSRPGRGYNEQFF. For the CDR3, the DNA is TGTGCCAGCAGCTCCCGACCAGGGCGCGGTTACAATGAGCAGTTCTTC.

Remarks on this clonotype: The CDR3 ends on some other residue instead of the conserved phenylalanine or tryptophan, so this is likely a read error. The chain is built from TRBV20-1 and TRBJ1-2, with 10 nucleotides matching TRBD1. Germline V gives CDR1 DFQATT, CDR2 SNEGSKA (reference sequence). V trimming: 6 bases; J trimming: 1 base; junction bases outside the gene matches: 5. CDR3 length equals 14 residues. The CDR3 DNA is TGCAGTGCCGAGGGACAGGGGAGTAACTATGGCTACACCTTA. Protein sequence: CSAEGQGSNYGYTL.

This chain joins TRBV3-1 and TRBJ2-7, with 8 bases fitting TRBD1. The germline CDR1 and CDR2 sequences are LGHDT and YNNKEL (reference sequence). Trimming removed 0 bases from V and 5 bases from J; junction bases left unmatched: 9. This CDR3 region has 16 residues. Here the CDR3 reads CASSQDQLPGGNEQYV. The CDR3 bases are TGTGCCAGCAGCCAAGATCAGCTGCCAGGGGGCAACGAGCAGTACGTC.

This clonotype was seen ten or more times. The chain recombines TRBV20-1 with TRBJ2-7; 10 positions match TRBD2. The junction had 8 bases not matched to a gene; V was cut back by 6 bases and J by 3 bases. The CDR3 contains 14 residues. Germline CDR1 is DFQATT and CDR2 is SNEGSKA (reference sequence). Here the CDR3 DNA reads TGCAGTGCCGCTACTAGCGGGGCCTTCTACGAGCAGTACTTC. Translated: CSAATSGAFYEQYF.

This clonotype has only a few counts. The genes are TRBV7-3 and TRBJ2-1, with a weak D call TRBD2 (7 bases). The CDR3 loop spans 14 amino acids. Trimming pared 5 bases from V and 4 bases from J, leaving 12 bases between. CDR1 SGHTA and CDR2 FQGTGA come from the germline V gene. CDR3 region: CASSPGGWYNEQFF. CDR3 DNA sequence: TGTGCCAGCAGCCCGGGGGGCTGGTACAATGAGCAGTTCTTC.